This entry concerns a single TCR beta chain. The target antigen is unknown. The data stem from a study of cytomegalovirus exposure and HLA in healthy donors. The study ran its PCR with 60 Vbeta and 13 Jbeta primers. Assay used: immunoSEQ multiplex PCR; TCRdb lists only in-frame clones, some missing. This sample has under 150,000 clones, with about 84% found just once. Regarding the study as a whole: Beyond CMV serostatus, there was no information to go on about immune exposure.

Germline assignment: CDR1 SGHRS and CDR2 YFSETQ. There are 14 residues in the CDR3. Trimming at V came to 8 bases and at J to 1 base, leaving 9 bases not matched to a gene. This chain joins TRBV5-1 and TRBJ2-7; 7 bases line up with TRBD2. This TCR was sampled from a boy under 18 in good health and CMV-seronegative. Sequencing was carried out using PBMCs. CDR3 in amino acids: CARPGLHFSYEQYF. CDR3 nucleotide sequence: TGCGCCAGACCGGGACTACATTTTTCCTACGAGCAGTACTTC.